This T cell receptor beta chain is drawn from a study of blood T cell repertoires in COVID-19. Overall study context: There were acute and convalescent COVID-19 samples, and they came from the United States, Italy and Spain. T cells, B-cell-depleted T cells, or PBMCs provided the cDNA or gDNA that served as material.

This CDR3 is built from 16 residues. Authors' processing steps: By means of reference gene primer amplification, nucleated cell counts were estimated. Only in-frame clones appear in the TCRdb table, and some are missing; sequencing was by immunoSEQ multiplex PCR. V, J and clone size derive from that table, while D and trimming were established from the DNA sequence. The sample consists of 150,000 to 190,000 clones, roughly 82% of them appearing once. The clonotype comes from a woman aged 45-65 years with acute or convalescent COVID-19. The rearrangement joins TRBV21-1 to TRBJ2-5; the D call TRBD2 from the table was never checked on the DNA. TRBV21-1 is shown as a pseudogene. Input material: peripheral blood. The CDR3 DNA is TGTGCCAGCAGCAAGGGGACTAGCGGGGGAGGAAAGACCCAGTACTTC. Residues: CASSKGTSGGGKTQYF.